The sequence of this T cell receptor (beta chain) was determined in a study of T cell repertoires in cytomegalovirus infection. About the study: Public signatures in TCR beta pointed to CMV infection and matching HLA type.

From the reads, TCRdb called clonotypes with MiXCR, one entry per CDR3 protein. This sample has more than 400,000 distinct CDR3 sequences; around 27% occur once, and the top ten carry approximately 13%. The CDR3 is 17 amino acids. CDR1 and CDR2 from the germline V gene are SGHTS and YDEGEE. V shed 2 bases and J 2 bases; nucleotides not matched to a gene: 5. The specimen was PBMCs. The V call is TRBV5-8, the J call TRBJ1-4; 11 nucleotides align to TRBD1. This receptor was identified in a human donor in good health (CMV status not recorded). Some clones in this sample may be carry-over from other donors' samples. In DNA form, the CDR3 reads TGTGCCAGCAGCTTAAGGACAGGGGGCCTGACTAATGAAAAACTGTTTTTT. Amino acids: CASSLRTGGLTNEKLFF. Together with reference TRBV5-8 and TRBJ1-4, the CDR3 gives the full variable domain: EAGVTQSPTHLIKTRGQQATLRCSPISGHTSVYWYQQALGLGLQFLLWYDEGEERNRGNFPPRFSGRQFPNYSSELNVNALELEDSALYLCASSLRTGGLTNEKLFFGSGTQLSVL.